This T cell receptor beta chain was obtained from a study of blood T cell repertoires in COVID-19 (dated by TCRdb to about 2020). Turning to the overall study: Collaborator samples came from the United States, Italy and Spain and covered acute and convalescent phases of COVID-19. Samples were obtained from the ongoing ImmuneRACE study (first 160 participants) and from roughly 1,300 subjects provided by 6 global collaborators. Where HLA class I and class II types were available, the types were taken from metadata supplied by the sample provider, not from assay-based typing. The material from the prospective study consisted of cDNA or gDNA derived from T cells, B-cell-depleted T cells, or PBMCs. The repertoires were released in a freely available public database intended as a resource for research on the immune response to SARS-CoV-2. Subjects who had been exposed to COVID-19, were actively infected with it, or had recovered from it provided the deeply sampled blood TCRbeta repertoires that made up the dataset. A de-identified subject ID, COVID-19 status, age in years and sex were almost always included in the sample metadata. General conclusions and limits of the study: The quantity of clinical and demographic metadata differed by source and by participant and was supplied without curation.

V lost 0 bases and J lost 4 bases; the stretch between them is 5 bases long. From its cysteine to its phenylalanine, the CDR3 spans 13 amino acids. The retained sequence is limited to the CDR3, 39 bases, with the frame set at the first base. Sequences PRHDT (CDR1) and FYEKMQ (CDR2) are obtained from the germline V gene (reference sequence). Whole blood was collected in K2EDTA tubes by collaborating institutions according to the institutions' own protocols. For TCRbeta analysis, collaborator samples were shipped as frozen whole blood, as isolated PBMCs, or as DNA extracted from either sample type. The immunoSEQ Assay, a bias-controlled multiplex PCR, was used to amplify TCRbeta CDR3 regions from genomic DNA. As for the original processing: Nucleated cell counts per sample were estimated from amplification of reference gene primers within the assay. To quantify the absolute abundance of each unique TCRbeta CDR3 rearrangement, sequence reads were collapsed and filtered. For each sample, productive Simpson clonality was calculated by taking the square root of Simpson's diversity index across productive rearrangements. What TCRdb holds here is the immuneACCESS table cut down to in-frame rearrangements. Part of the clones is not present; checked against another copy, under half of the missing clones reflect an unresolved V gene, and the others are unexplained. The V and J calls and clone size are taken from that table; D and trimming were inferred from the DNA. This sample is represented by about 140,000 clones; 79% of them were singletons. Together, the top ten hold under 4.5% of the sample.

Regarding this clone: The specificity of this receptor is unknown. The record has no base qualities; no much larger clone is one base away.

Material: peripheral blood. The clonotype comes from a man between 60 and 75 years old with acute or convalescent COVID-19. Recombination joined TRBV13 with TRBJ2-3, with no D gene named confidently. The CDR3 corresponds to CASSLGGADTQYF. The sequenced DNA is TGTGCCAGCAGCTTAGGGGGCGCAGATACGCAGTATTTT.